What follows are 31 T cell receptor beta chains derived from one specimen sequenced in a study of T cells in localized non-small cell lung cancer. The data were produced by immunoSEQ multiplex PCR, yet TCRdb's version contains in-frame clones alone and is incomplete. The sample has about 52,000 clones; around 90% are singletons. The sample consisted of PBMCs, taken before any cancer treatment. The receptors here all came from a female donor with stage II lung adenocarcinoma.

There are a few counts of this clone. The chain couples TRBV6-5 to TRBJ1-1; the D is unclear. CDR3 length: 13 residues. V was pared by 5 bases and J by 1 base, with 8 bases between. CDR1 and CDR2 from the germline V gene are MNHEY and SVGAGI. For the CDR3, the DNA is TGTGCCAGCAGTCAACAGAAGAACACTGAAGCTTTCTTT. Protein product: CASSQQKNTEAFF.

The J gene is TRBJ2-1, the V gene TRBV9; 8 bases map to TRBD2. The CDR3 has 14 residues. Unmatched junction bases numbered 3, after V lost 5 bases and J lost 2 bases. CDR1 and CDR2 (germline): SGDLS, YYNGEE. The CDR3 bases are TGTGCCAGCAGTAGCGGGGTCCCCTACAATGAGCAGTTCTTC. Encoded protein: CASSSGVPYNEQFF.

The gene calls are TRBV7-9 and TRBJ2-1, with D perhaps given as TRBD1 or TRBD2 (6 bases each). V lost 4 bases to trimming and J lost 8 bases, with 18 bases between them. The CDR3 has 15 residues. Germline V gene sequence: CDR1 SEHNR, CDR2 FQNEAQ (reference sequence). The CDR3 bases are TGTGCCAGCAGCTCCCAAGGGGGGCCATCGGATGAGCAGTTCTTC. Its protein is CASSSQGGPSDEQFF.

The rearrangement joins TRBV29-1 to TRBJ1-1; perhaps TRBD1 as D (5 bases). V was shortened by 4 bases and J by 4 bases, with 16 bases between the two germline ends. CDR1 and CDR2 from the germline V gene are SQVTM and ANQGSEA. The CDR3 has 14 residues. This CDR3 reads CSVALRGLGTEAFF. For the CDR3, the DNA is TGCAGCGTTGCCTTGAGGGGTTTGGGCACTGAAGCTTTCTTT.

This chain links TRBV18 with TRBJ1-1; tentatively, D is TRBD1 (5 bases). With 3 bases removed from V and 4 bases from J, the gap between germline ends came to 12 bases. This CDR3 is 14 amino acids long. Germline CDR1 KGHSH, CDR2 LQKENI. Here the CDR3 DNA reads TGTGCCAGCTCACCGGGGGAGGGATCCACTGAAGCTTTCTTT. Residues: CASSPGEGSTEAFF. The variable domain in full, completed from reference TRBV18 and TRBJ1-1, reads NAGVMQNPRHLVRRRGQEARLRCSPMKGHSHVYWYRQLPEEGLKFMVYLQKENIIDESGMPKERFSAEFPKEGPSILRIQQVVRGDSAAYFCASSPGEGSTEAFFGQGTRLTVV.

V gene TRBV6-1 combines with J gene TRBJ1-2, with TRBD1 matching 8 bases. The V segment lost 0 bases and the J segment 6 bases; nucleotides outside the gene matches: 9. Germline V lookup: CDR1 MNHNS, CDR2 SASEGT. This CDR3 region has 16 residues. The CDR3 loop reads CASSEARGRGLDGYTF. The CDR3 nucleotides read TGTGCCAGCAGTGAAGCGCGGGGCAGGGGGCTAGATGGCTACACCTTC.

This chain links TRBV4-2 with TRBJ2-5; 8 nucleotides align to TRBD2. CDR1 and CDR2 from the germline V gene are LGHNA and YNFKEQ. The CDR3 is 17 residues long. Germline trimming cut 1 base from V and 5 bases from J; bases unmatched to any gene: 12. This CDR3 reads CASSQVGGRGGEETQYF. CDR3 nucleotides: TGTGCCAGCAGCCAAGTGGGTGGCCGGGGGGGAGAGGAGACCCAGTACTTC.

The chain couples TRBV19 to TRBJ1-2; D is ambiguous. CDR1 is LNHDA, CDR2 SQIVND, per germline (reference sequence). The CDR3 is made up of 11 amino acids. With 3 bases removed from V and 4 bases from J, the gap between germline ends came to 3 bases. The CDR3 region has the DNA TGTGCCAGTAGTATTGGCTATGGCTACACCTTC. Its protein product is CASSIGYGYTF.

V gene TRBV15 combines with J gene TRBJ1-1; D perhaps matches TRBD1 (6 bases). Germline CDR1 is LNHNV and CDR2 is YYDKDF (reference sequence). The V end lost 0 bases, the J end lost 1 base, and 12 bases lay between the germline ends. The CDR3 is 16 amino acids. This chain's CDR3 is CATSRDPGQPNTEAFF. CDR3 bases: TGTGCCACCAGCAGAGATCCCGGACAGCCGAACACTGAAGCTTTCTTT.

The CDR3 protein is CASTVQVGTEAFF. CDR3 DNA: TGTGCCAGCACCGTCCAGGTGGGCACTGAAGCTTTCTTT. This chain uses TRBV5-4 with TRBJ1-1; no firm D call. The CDR3 extends over 13 amino acids. V was trimmed by 6 bases and J by 4 bases, leaving 13 bases between them. In germline, CDR1 is SGHNT, CDR2 YYREEE (reference sequence).

The rearrangement uses TRBV21-1 and TRBJ1-2. TRBV21-1 represents a pseudogene. The CDR3 extends over 17 amino acids. CDR3 coding DNA: TGTGCCAGCAGCAACCGGGACCGGAAAAAGGTCGACTATGGCTACACCTTC. It translates to CASSNRDRKKVDYGYTF.

The chain carries TRBV10-2 and TRBJ1-5; D perhaps matches TRBD1 (6 bases). Germline V gene data show CDR1 as WSHSY and CDR2 as SAAADI. The CDR3 totals 13 residues. V lost 10 bases and J lost 3, with 13 bases in between. DNA of the CDR3: TGCGCCACCCGGGACAAGCCCAATCAGCCCCAGCATTTT. It codes for CATRDKPNQPQHF.

Notes on this clone: A read error may account for a junction end that differs from germline. V is TRBV11-2 and J is TRBJ1-2; D remains ambiguous. The V gene's germline CDR1 is SGHAT and CDR2 FQNNGV. The CDR3 totals 16 residues. CDR3 bases: TGTGCCAGCAGCCTAGATGACCGAGTCCCTAACTATGGCTACACCTTC. The encoded protein is CASSLDDRVPNYGYTF.

The chain recombines TRBV27 with TRBJ2-7; 8 bases fit TRBD1. Germline assignment: CDR1 MNHEY and CDR2 SMNVEV (reference sequence). The V and J ends lost 3 bases and 2 bases, in that order; junction bases with no gene match: 3. The CDR3 is 14 amino acids. The CDR3 loop is CASSFDRGPYEQYF. The CDR3 bases are TGTGCCAGCAGTTTTGACAGGGGACCCTACGAGCAGTACTTC.

CDR3 residues: CASSQSGGPYNSPLHF. CDR3 bases: TGCGCCAGCAGCCAGTCCGGGGGGCCCTATAATTCACCCCTCCACTTT. The rearrangement uses TRBV4-1 and TRBJ1-6; possible D gene TRBD1, 6 bases. Germline V gene lookup returns CDR1 MGHRA and CDR2 YSYEKL. The length of the CDR3 is 16 residues. The ends were cut back, 3 bases at V and 2 bases at J, with 11 bases in the middle.

The rearrangement joins TRBV19 to TRBJ2-5, with a weak D call TRBD1 (6 bases). Per germline, CDR1 LNHDA and CDR2 SQIVND (reference sequence). CDR3 length: 12 residues. Trimming left V 4 bases short and J 4 bases short, with 7 bases between. The CDR3 sequence: CASSTGAETQYF. The CDR3 DNA reads as TGTGCCAGTAGTACAGGGGCAGAGACCCAGTACTTC.

The V and J genes are TRBV19 and TRBJ2-1; a possible D gene is TRBD2 (5 bases). Trimming removed 7 bases from V and 10 bases from J, with 17 bases in between. Germline V gives CDR1 LNHDA, CDR2 SQIVND (reference sequence). This CDR3 region has 13 residues. The CDR3 protein is CASTNRDVGEQFF. The CDR3 DNA reads TGTGCCAGTACCAACCGGGATGTGGGGGAGCAGTTCTTC.

This rearrangement joins TRBV6-5 to TRBJ2-5, with 8 bases lining up with TRBD1. CDR3 length: 15 amino acids. The junction had 6 bases not matched to a gene; V was cut back by 4 bases and J by 2 bases. CDR1 is MNHEY, CDR2 SVGAGI, per germline. The DNA of the CDR3 is TGTGCCAGCAGTTCCGGACAGGGAGAGCAAGAGACCCAGTACTTC. Its translation: CASSSGQGEQETQYF.

The V gene is TRBV5-8, the J gene TRBJ1-2, with 12 bases identical to TRBD1. The CDR3 loop spans 14 amino acids. The V gene end was trimmed by 1 base and the J gene end by 9 bases; junction bases not matched to a gene: 4. CDR1 and CDR2 from the germline V gene are SGHTS and YDEGEE. CDR3 in amino acids: CASSLRGQGASYTF. The CDR3 region has the DNA TGTGCCAGCAGCTTGCGGGGACAGGGGGCTAGCTACACCTTC.

Worth noting for this clone: The germline gene is not matched at one end of the junction; a read error may be the cause. Different DNA sequences within this sample yield the same CDR3. This chain links TRBV6-5 with TRBJ2-1; 7 positions agree with TRBD1. Per the germline V gene, CDR1 is MNHEY and CDR2 is SVGAGI. This CDR3 region has 14 residues. In nucleotides, the CDR3 is TGCGCCAGCAGTTACTTGGACAGGTCGGGTGAGCAGTTCTTC. Amino acid sequence: CASSYLDRSGEQFF.

The chain employs TRBV2 and TRBJ1-2; 8 bases align to TRBD1. The V gene end was trimmed by 7 bases and the J gene end by 3 bases; junction bases not matched to a gene: 16. Germline V gene sequence: CDR1 SNHLY, CDR2 FYNNEI. The CDR3 is 17 residues long. The CDR3 DNA follows: TGTGCCAGCACAAAGGACAGTGGACAGGGATTAGACTATGGCTACACCTTC. The encoded protein is CASTKDSGQGLDYGYTF.

This chain links TRBV4-1 with TRBJ1-2, with D unclear. CDR1 and CDR2 (germline): MGHRA, YSYEKL. This CDR3 comprises 14 residues. Trimming removed 0 bases from V and 4 bases from J, with 9 bases in between. The DNA of the CDR3 is TGCGCCAGCAGCCAAGAATTGGGTCCCTATGGCTACACCTTC. Protein: CASSQELGPYGYTF.

The V gene is TRBV19, the J gene TRBJ2-7; perhaps TRBD1 as D (5 bases). CDR3 length: 15 amino acids. Germline V CDR1 and CDR2: LNHDA, SQIVND (reference sequence). V was cut by 1 base and J by 0 bases, with 10 bases left in between. CDR3 residues: CASSIGGRGSYEQYF. Written as DNA, the CDR3 is TGTGCCAGTAGTATAGGGGGCAGAGGCTCCTACGAGCAGTACTTC.

This clone was counted between two and nine times. The chain links TRBV11-2 to TRBJ2-3, with D perhaps assigned TRBD1 or TRBD2 (6 bases each). The V end lost 3 bases, the J end lost 4 bases, and 11 bases lay between the germline ends. The germline CDR1 and CDR2 sequences are SGHAT and FQNNGV. The CDR3 totals 14 residues. In nucleotides, the CDR3 is TGTGCCAGCAGCTTTGATCGGGGGCCAGATACGCAGTATTTT. It yields the protein CASSFDRGPDTQYF.

The rearrangement uses TRBV5-8 and TRBJ2-7; possible D gene TRBD1, 7 bases. This CDR3 contains 13 residues. Germline assignment: CDR1 SGHTS and CDR2 YDEGEE. V was cut by 5 bases and J by 6 bases, with 15 bases left in between. CDR3 DNA: TGTGCCAGCAGACTTTCAGGGGGGATCGAGCAGTACTTC. This sequence encodes CASRLSGGIEQYF. Complete variable domain (other parts from reference TRBV5-8 and TRBJ2-7): EAGVTQSPTHLIKTRGQQATLRCSPISGHTSVYWYQQALGLGLQFLLWYDEGEERNRGNFPPRFSGRQFPNYSSELNVNALELEDSALYLCASRLSGGIEQYFGPGTRLTVT.

The gene calls are TRBV6-5 and TRBJ2-1; no definite D call. CDR1 and CDR2 from the germline V gene are MNHEY and SVGAGI. V shed 2 bases and J shed 4 bases, with 6 bases lying between them. The CDR3 contains 13 residues. The DNA for the CDR3 is TGTGCCAGCAGTTACAGACGGTACAATGAGCAGTTCTTC. This gives the protein CASSYRRYNEQFF.

CDR3 in amino acids: CASSLGTTSEAFF. CDR3 nucleotide sequence: TGTGCCAGCAGCTTAGGGACCACCTCTGAAGCTTTCTTT. This chain connects TRBV11-3 to TRBJ1-1; D gene ambiguous. Germline loops: CDR1 SGHNT, CDR2 YENEEA. The CDR3 covers 13 residues. V was pared by 1 base and J by 6 bases, with 9 bases between.

The chain uses TRBV18 and TRBJ2-3; 7 bases line up with TRBD1. CDR3 length: 14 residues. J was trimmed by 2 bases and V by 4 bases; bases with no gene match: 3. CDR1 and CDR2 from the germline V gene are KGHSH and LQKENI. In DNA, the CDR3 is TGTGCCAGCTCACGTACAGGGGCCACAGATACGCAGTATTTT. Its translation is CASSRTGATDTQYF.

This sequence joins TRBV7-9 and TRBJ1-1; a weak D match, TRBD1 (5 bases). This CDR3 has 15 residues. The V end lost 1 base, the J end lost 1 base, and 10 bases lay between the germline ends. From germline, CDR1 is SEHNR and CDR2 FQNEAQ (reference sequence). The CDR3 sequence: CASSLGGTRNTEAFF. The CDR3 DNA reads as TGTGCCAGCAGCTTAGGCGGGACCAGGAACACTGAAGCTTTCTTT.

The chain uses TRBV11-1 and TRBJ2-5; TRBD1 matches at 8 bases. J lost 4 bases, V lost 5 bases, and 9 bases had no gene match. Germline CDR1 and CDR2: SGHAT and FQDESV (reference sequence). The CDR3 totals 15 residues. The CDR3 nucleotides are TGTGCCAGCAGCCCTCAGGGGGCAGAGGTAGAGACCCAGTACTTC. This sequence encodes CASSPQGAEVETQYF.

This CDR3 reads CASRTGPYDFF. CDR3 sequence (DNA): TGTGCCAGCAGGACAGGTCCCTACGATTTCTTT. The gene calls are TRBV6-6 and TRBJ1-1; D possibly corresponds to TRBD1 (6 bases). Germline V gene sequence: CDR1 MNHNY, CDR2 SVGAGI (reference sequence). With 6 bases removed from V and 13 bases from J, the gap between germline ends came to 15 bases. The CDR3 is made up of 11 amino acids.